This T cell receptor (beta chain) was captured by sequencing in a study of cytomegalovirus exposure and HLA in healthy donors (dated by TCRdb to the late 2010s). Study-wide context: In an earlier analysis of approximately 500 of the donors, about 270 Gb of sequence data and 90 million to 120 million unique TCR beta sequences from about 179 million T cells were reported. Around 320 gigabases of sequencing data and 80 million or so unique TCR sequences were included in an early release covering under 650 HLA-typed donors. The genetic ancestry cluster associated with self-reported Caucasian donors included 70% to 85% of the roughly 400 genotyped donors. The study was designed to test whether signatures of past pathogen exposure could be identified by cataloging public T cell receptors. The study used immunosequencing to profile the T cell repertoires of approximately 690 subjects and linked those repertoires to cytomegalovirus serostatus. Besides the first cohort of approximately 670 subjects, a separate validation cohort made up of over 100 different subjects was used. To predict cytomegalovirus infection status, the study brought together high-throughput TCR immunosequencing, statistical association of individual TCRs with disease status, and machine learning. A later analysis re-examined previously published TCR beta repertoires from around 670 donors and added high-resolution HLA genotyping to investigate patterns of TCR occurrence. In the later analysis, no new phenotypic data were used to find candidate immune exposures; instead, reliance was placed on TCR beta sequences and their occurrence across donors. An earlier analysis of 587 of the donors used high-throughput TCR beta sequencing to judge whether each TCR beta V gene segment behaved as functional or pseudogenic. Donor age, sex, ethnicity and CMV serostatus were collected together with the repertoire data. Genome-wide SNP genotypes for about three fifths of the roughly 700 donors were used in a later genetic analysis, which treated that subset as a discovery cohort. All discovery cohort repertoires had been generated on a single sequencing platform. HLA typing included class I and class II loci at four-digit resolution. Typing coverage varied by locus: 629-630 donors for A, B, C, DRB1 and DQB1; about 520 for DQA1; about 570 for DPA1; roughly 470 for DPB1. Because of strong linkage in the cohort, four to six DR-DQ haplotypes were treated as single units for association and clustering. Across some 400 genotyped donors of the cohort, an average of about 240,000 unique TCR beta nucleotide sequences per donor were sequenced, and about a sixth of those sequences were non-productive. What the work shows at the level of the full study, not this receptor alone: According to a later analysis, TCR association rates differed among HLA loci, with DRB1 alleles showing the most associated TCRs and HLA-C alleles showing the fewest. A later analysis found that most CMV-associated TCR beta chains appeared HLA-restricted, with HLA associations seemingly driven largely by CMV exposure. Sequencing depth was assumed to be roughly uniform across donors in the presence/absence analyses, though that assumption may not hold. Most TCR sequences were observed very rarely across donors, whereas some public TCRs were present in many individuals. An association between a missense DCLRE1C variant and V-gene and J-gene trimming of TCR beta chains was found in a later genetic analysis and replicated in an independent cohort. In a later analysis, HLA-associated TCR beta chains were found to be more clonally expanded and to have lower generation probabilities than equally common non-associated chains. HLA typing was unavailable for some donors at each locus, so association tests used only the typed subset. A few of the identified cytomegalovirus-associated TCR beta chains were confirmed in vitro to be specific for cytomegalovirus antigens. A further reported finding was that TCR beta sequences accurately predicted the HLA-A and HLA-B alleles for most subjects in the first cohort. In both the original and validation cohorts, the classifier was reported to diagnose cytomegalovirus status with high specificity and sensitivity. Linkage disequilibrium might explain the correlated functional status among segregating V segments, but an unknown experimental factor could not be excluded. In the study, approximately 150 TCR beta chains were listed as associated with cytomegalovirus. A later genetic analysis reported fewer N-insertions in productive TCRs among donors in an Asian-associated ancestry cluster than the roughly 700-donor mean. A group of highly shared sequence variants was considered likely to be a technical artifact of the sequencing pipeline. Some IMGT-functional V segments, including TRBV6-2 and TRBV6-3, could not be told apart with the 87-base-pair reads, so those segments were excluded. An earlier analysis of approximately 530 of the donors showed that most TCR beta V segments appeared in productive rearrangements either about 87% or about 30% of the time, which broadly matched IMGT annotations. In a later analysis, some 18,000 TCR beta sequences were associated with specific HLA alleles at a false discovery rate of 0.05. Only TCR beta chains were sequenced in this cohort, and the absence of alpha or paired-chain data limited detectable features. In a later analysis, several top co-occurrence clusters were reported to appear linked to parvovirus B19, influenza, CMV and Epstein-Barr virus. CMV serostatus was the only immune exposure information available for the cohort. According to the authors, the approach could potentially be generalized to other disease states and immunological phenotypes. Because counts were too low, seventeen rarely observed V segments, including chromosome 9 orphons, were excluded from the earlier analysis of 587 of the donors. When HLA alleles, especially DR and DQ, strongly co-occurred, attributing TCR associations to individual alleles was difficult.

Regarding this clone: The antigen it binds to is not known. No base-level quality is on record; no much larger clone is a single base apart.

Per the germline V gene, SNHLY is the CDR1 and FYNNEI is the CDR2. The CDR3 contains 15 residues, cysteine and phenylalanine counted. The CDR3 DNA has 45 bases and is translated from base 1. The V end gives up 5 bases and the J end 9 bases, leaving 11 bases in the junction not matched to a gene. In total, approximately 690 healthy bone marrow donors made up the cohort. Cohort members were all nominally healthy when sampled, although unrecorded immune exposures were likely present. The donor was CMV seropositive and was included in the group of almost 300 seropositive cohort members. Each donor provided a peripheral blood sample, and peripheral blood mononuclear cells were used for TCR beta sequencing. The Qiagen DNeasy Blood Extraction Kit was used to extract genomic DNA from the blood cell samples. The library was obtained by the immunoSEQ multiplex PCR assay. A mixture of 60 forward primers for TCR Vbeta segments and 13 reverse primers for TCR Jbeta segments was used in the multiplex PCR. A multiplex PCR assay on genomic DNA amplified the CDR3 region of rearranged TCR beta genes. The amplified TCR beta libraries were sequenced on the Illumina HiSeq System as 87-base-pair reads. The paper's data handling went like this. Across the 500 to 700 repertoires, a later analysis counted 80 million or so unique TCR beta chains, approximately 10 million of which were shared by at least two donors. Raw reads were error-corrected and collapsed into unique sequences with a nearest-neighbor algorithm that merged closely related sequences to remove PCR and sequencing errors. CDR3 sequences were aligned to IMGT reference sequences to assign V, D and J gene segments. Each retained sequence needed at least a six-nucleotide match to both a V gene segment and a J gene segment. A rearrangement was called productive if the CDR3 had no stop codons and remained in frame with V and J, and every other rearrangement was called non-productive. Following IMGT convention, CDR3 was defined as the stretch from the second conserved V-encoded cysteine up to the conserved J-encoded phenylalanine. Sequences without an unambiguous match to a single V gene segment were excluded from the earlier analysis of several hundred of the donors. An earlier analysis of fewer than 650 of the donors classified V segments as functional when productive rearrangements were above 56.7% and as segregating when the standard deviation between donors was above 5%. A statistical classification framework was built for diagnosing cytomegalovirus status from the catalog of TCR beta chain sequences. In a later analysis, V and J genes were assigned by comparing TCR nucleotide sequences against IMGT/GENE-DB human TR gene sequences. A later analysis assigned CDR3 sequences and most-parsimonious VDJ recombination scenarios with the TCRdist pipeline. In a later analysis, each TCR beta chain was defined by its CDR3 amino acid sequence together with its V-gene family, and reads lacking a unique V-gene family were excluded. In a later analysis, approximately 590 highly shared, low-generation-probability nucleotide sequences were removed to address suspected cross-contamination and a sequencing artifact. For each public chain, a later analysis derived a clonal expansion index from normalized ranks of inferred template counts within each repertoire. In a later analysis, generation probabilities were computed with a VDJ recombination model fitted to out-of-frame rearrangements, and the resulting probabilities were checked against IGoR. Hypergeometric tests were used in a later analysis to score TCR-TCR, TCR-HLA and TCR-CMV co-occurrence, with a repertoire-size bias correction applied to the TCR pairs. To estimate false discovery rates, a later analysis permuted the HLA or CMV assignments 20 times. In a later analysis, co-occurring TCRs were grouped using DBSCAN, with TCRdist sequence similarity added in when clustering inside HLA-allele-positive subsets. Co-occurrence clustering excluded repertoires with fewer than 30,000 or more than 120,000 public chains, plus five with anomalous nucleotide sharing. TCRdb re-hosts the immuneACCESS table, in-frame sequences only. Its copies lack some clones; in the studies checked, an unresolved V gene accounts for under half of them, and the cause for the rest is not known. The D gene and trimming were derived from the DNA, and the V and J assignments and clone size from that table. This sample lists around 200,000 clones; around 76% were detected once. Roughly 6% of the sample is in the top ten clones.

This TCR was sampled from a man aged 40-50 years in good health and CMV-seropositive. Recombination joined TRBV2 with TRBJ2-1; TRBD2 agrees with 9 junctional bases. The sequenced sample was PBMCs. CDR3 region: CASSTHGTSKLEQFF. The DNA is TGTGCCAGCAGTACCCACGGGACTAGCAAGCTTGAGCAGTTCTTC.